The clone carrying this TCR beta chain was observed a handful of times. Its target is not known. The data stem from a study of T cells after yellow fever vaccination. Notes on the study in general: The secondary response was weaker, and its peak arrived faster, on day 5 versus 15.

Each CDR3 protein is one row after TCRdb ran MiXCR on the 5' RACE reads. The sample lists roughly 500,000 distinct CDR3 sequences; around 21% were seen once. The trim removed 2 bases at V and 0 bases at J, leaving 11 bases unmatched. Looked up from germline, CDR1 is MNHEY and CDR2 is SVGEGT. This CDR3 comprises 18 residues. This TCR was sampled from a man younger than 45 who received the YFV17D yellow fever vaccine. J is TRBJ2-7 and V is TRBV6-2 or TRBV6-3; 9 bases fit TRBD1. The starting material was PBMCs, obtained 15 days after the yellow fever booster vaccination. CDR3 loop: CASSYDRYRGPSSYEQYF. Written as DNA, the CDR3 is TGTGCCAGCAGTTACGACCGCTACAGGGGGCCGAGCTCCTACGAGCAGTACTTC.